A single sample gave rise to the 12 T cell receptor beta chains below, sequenced in a study of Graves' ophthalmopathy and Graves' hyperthyroidism. Using RNA transcripts, the TCR beta CDR3 regions were amplified. An initial RT-PCR round employing HTBI primers preceded a second-round multiplex PCR. TCRdb reprocessed the multiplex PCR reads via MiXCR and lists one record per CDR3 protein. This table has 600,000 to 950,000 distinct CDR3 sequences, roughly two fifths appearing once. Source material: peripheral blood. All receptors come from an adult man with Graves' ophthalmopathy.

This clonotype was detected only once. A read error is possible here, since a much larger clone lies one base away. The V gene is TRBV7-6, the J gene TRBJ1-2; D is ambiguous. This CDR3 is 13 amino acids long. The germline gives CDR1 SGHVS, CDR2 FNYEAQ. The CDR3 sequence: CGSSLWNADGYTF. CDR3 nucleotide sequence: TGTGGCAGCAGCTTATGGAATGCGGATGGCTACACCTTC.

This clonotype was counted between two and nine times. CDR3 nucleotides: TGTGCCAGCAGCCAAGGACTTGAGCAAGAGACCCAGTACTTC. Translated: CASSQGLEQETQYF. This chain uses TRBV7-9 with TRBJ2-5, with a tentative D call TRBD2 (5 bases). The germline gives CDR1 SEHNR, CDR2 FQNEAQ (reference sequence). The CDR3 extends over 14 amino acids. The ends were cut back, 5 bases at V and 2 bases at J, with 12 bases in the middle.

At least ten counts were recorded for this clonotype. This chain joins TRBV29-1 and TRBJ2-7, with TRBD1 identical over 10 bases. The CDR3 has 14 amino acids. The trim removed 8 bases at V and 7 bases at J, leaving 14 bases unmatched. The germline CDR1 and CDR2 sequences are SQVTM and ANQGSEA. This CDR3 is CSSSPGTGEGEQYF. The DNA for the CDR3 is TGCAGCTCAAGTCCCGGGACAGGGGAAGGTGAGCAGTACTTC.

The chain has TRBV20-1 and TRBJ1-1, with D tentatively TRBD1 (5 bases). CDR3 length equals 12 residues. V lost 7 bases and J lost 9, with 18 bases in between. Germline assignment: CDR1 DFQATT and CDR2 SNEGSKA (reference sequence). The CDR3 nucleotides read TGCAGTGTGGGGACGGTGGCTCTTAAAGCTTTCTTT. Protein: CSVGTVALKAFF.

This clonotype was counted many times. CDR3 bases: TGCGCCAGCAGTTCAGCCATGCATCAGCCCCAGCATTTT. Amino acid sequence: CASSSAMHQPQHF. The chain joins TRBV10-1 to TRBJ1-5; unclear D gene. The V gene's germline CDR1 is WNHNN and CDR2 SYGVQD (reference sequence). This CDR3 region has 13 residues. V lost 5 bases and J lost 5, with 10 bases in between.

The sample holds many counts of this clonotype. The rearrangement joins TRBV15 to TRBJ1-1; 7 positions agree with TRBD1. Germline lookup yields CDR1 LNHNV and CDR2 YYDKDF (reference sequence). V was clipped by 2 bases and J by 1 base; unmatched bases: 1. CDR3 length equals 14 residues. The CDR3 loop is CATSRNRGNTEAFF. CDR3 bases: TGTGCCACCAGCAGAAACAGGGGGAACACTGAAGCTTTCTTT.

Regarding this clonotype: At one end the junction does not follow the germline gene, possibly because of a read error. This chain uses TRBV10-3 with TRBJ2-5, with a weak D call TRBD2 (6 bases). CDR1 is ENHRY, CDR2 SYGVKD, per germline. The CDR3 sequence is 15 residues long. The CDR3 DNA is TGTGCCAGCAGTTTATTCGGGGCGGGGAGGAAGACCCAGTACTTC. Protein product: CASSLFGAGRKTQYF.

The chain is built from TRBV7-6 and TRBJ2-7; possibly TRBD1 or TRBD2 for D (5 bases each). The V end lost 2 bases, the J end lost 2 bases, and 10 bases lay between the germline ends. The CDR3 has 14 residues. CDR1 is SGHVS, CDR2 FNYEAQ, per germline. The CDR3, as DNA: TGTGCCAGCAGCTTAATGGGACCCACCTACGAGCAGTACTTC. Its protein is CASSLMGPTYEQYF.

The chain links TRBV10-3 to TRBJ2-7, with TRBD1 matching over 7 bases. This CDR3 is built from 14 residues. The J segment lost 0 bases and the V segment lost 9 bases, leaving 8 bases of the junction unmatched. The germline V gene has CDR1 ENHRY and CDR2 SYGVKD. The CDR3 loop is CAIKPGQISYEQYF. The CDR3 nucleotides are TGTGCCATAAAACCGGGACAGATCTCCTACGAGCAGTACTTC.

The chain joins TRBV7-9 to TRBJ2-7, with D perhaps assigned TRBD1 or TRBD2 (5 bases each). The V gene lost 5 bases and the J gene lost 0 bases, with 14 bases spanning the gap. This CDR3 spans 15 amino acids. In germline, CDR1 is SEHNR, CDR2 FQNEAQ (reference sequence). This CDR3 is CASSRGVASSYEQYF. CDR3 nucleotide sequence: TGTGCCAGCAGCCGAGGGGTAGCCAGCTCCTACGAGCAGTACTTC.

This clonotype turned up a few times. This chain links TRBV3-1 with TRBJ2-6; D remains unclear. Germline V gene lookup returns CDR1 LGHDT and CDR2 YNNKEL (reference sequence). With 3 bases removed from V and 1 base from J, the gap between germline ends came to 13 bases. CDR3 length: 17 amino acids. CDR3 residues: CASSHERSFSGANVLTF. The CDR3 bases are TGTGCCAGCAGCCACGAGAGGTCCTTTTCTGGGGCCAACGTCCTGACTTTC.

This clonotype was seen repeatedly, ten times or more. The chain has TRBV10-3 and TRBJ1-5, with TRBD1 matching over 11 bases. CDR1 and CDR2 from the germline V gene are ENHRY and SYGVKD. The CDR3 runs 15 residues. V lost 6 bases to trimming and J lost 7 bases; unmatched junction nucleotides: 8. CDR3 in DNA: TGTGCCATCAGCTCCGGACAGGGGGCAAGACAGCCCCAGCATTTT. It encodes CAISSGQGARQPQHF.